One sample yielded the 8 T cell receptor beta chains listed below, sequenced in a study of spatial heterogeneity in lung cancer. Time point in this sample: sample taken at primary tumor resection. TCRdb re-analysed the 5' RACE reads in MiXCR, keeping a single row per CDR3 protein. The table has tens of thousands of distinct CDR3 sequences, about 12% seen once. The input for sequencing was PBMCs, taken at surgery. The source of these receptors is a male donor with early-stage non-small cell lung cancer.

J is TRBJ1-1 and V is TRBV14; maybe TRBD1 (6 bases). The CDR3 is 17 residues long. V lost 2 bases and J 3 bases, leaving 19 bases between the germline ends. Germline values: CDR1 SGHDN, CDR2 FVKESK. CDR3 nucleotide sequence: TGTGCCAGCAGCCAACCCGGGGGCAGGGCGAGAGACACTGAAGCTTTCTTT. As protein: CASSQPGGRARDTEAFF.

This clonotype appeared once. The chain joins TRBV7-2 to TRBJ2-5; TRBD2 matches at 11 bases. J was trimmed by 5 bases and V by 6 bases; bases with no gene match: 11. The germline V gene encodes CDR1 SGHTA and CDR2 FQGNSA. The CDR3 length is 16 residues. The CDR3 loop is CASSSPTSGTAETQYF. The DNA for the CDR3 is TGTGCCAGCAGTTCCCCGACTAGCGGGACGGCGGAGACCCAGTACTTC. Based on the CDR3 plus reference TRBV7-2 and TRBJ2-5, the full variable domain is GAGVSQSPSNKVTEKGKDVELRCDPISGHTALYWYRQSLGQGLEFLIYFQGNSAPDKSGLPSDRFSAERTGGSVSTLTIQRTQQEDSAVYLCASSSPTSGTAETQYFGPGTRLLVL.

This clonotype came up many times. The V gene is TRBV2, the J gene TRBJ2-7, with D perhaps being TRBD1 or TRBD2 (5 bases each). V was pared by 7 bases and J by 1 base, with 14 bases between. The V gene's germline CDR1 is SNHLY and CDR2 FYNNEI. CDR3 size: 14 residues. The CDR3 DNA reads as TGTGCCAGCAAAATGGGACCGACGTCCTACGAGCAGTACTTC. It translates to CASKMGPTSYEQYF.

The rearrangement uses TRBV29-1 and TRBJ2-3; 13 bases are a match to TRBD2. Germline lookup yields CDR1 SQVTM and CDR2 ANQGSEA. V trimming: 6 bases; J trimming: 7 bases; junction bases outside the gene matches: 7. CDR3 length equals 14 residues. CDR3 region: CSVRTSGRGNTQYF. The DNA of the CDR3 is TGCAGCGTCCGGACTAGCGGGAGAGGAAATACGCAGTATTTT.

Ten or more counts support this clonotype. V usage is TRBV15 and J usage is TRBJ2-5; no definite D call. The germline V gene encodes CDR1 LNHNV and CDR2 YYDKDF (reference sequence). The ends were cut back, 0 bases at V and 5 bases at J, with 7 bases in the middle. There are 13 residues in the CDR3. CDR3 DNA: TGTGCCACCAGCAGAGAAAGGCGGGAGACCCAGTACTTC. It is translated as CATSRERRETQYF. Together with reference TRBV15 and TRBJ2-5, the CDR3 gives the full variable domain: DAMVIQNPRYQVTQFGKPVTLSCSQTLNHNVMYWYQQKSSQAPKLLFHYYDKDFNNEADTPDNFQSRRPNTSFCFLDIRSPGLGDTAMYLCATSRERRETQYFGPGTRLLVL.

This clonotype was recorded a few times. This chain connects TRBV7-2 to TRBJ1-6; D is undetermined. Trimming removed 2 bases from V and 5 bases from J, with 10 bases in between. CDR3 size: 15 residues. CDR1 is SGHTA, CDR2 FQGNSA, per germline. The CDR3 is CASSLRVAHNSPLHF. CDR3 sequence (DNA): TGTGCCAGCAGCTTAAGGGTGGCCCATAATTCACCCCTCCACTTT. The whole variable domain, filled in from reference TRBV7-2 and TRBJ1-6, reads GAGVSQSPSNKVTEKGKDVELRCDPISGHTALYWYRQSLGQGLEFLIYFQGNSAPDKSGLPSDRFSAERTGGSVSTLTIQRTQQEDSAVYLCASSLRVAHNSPLHFGNGTRLTVT.

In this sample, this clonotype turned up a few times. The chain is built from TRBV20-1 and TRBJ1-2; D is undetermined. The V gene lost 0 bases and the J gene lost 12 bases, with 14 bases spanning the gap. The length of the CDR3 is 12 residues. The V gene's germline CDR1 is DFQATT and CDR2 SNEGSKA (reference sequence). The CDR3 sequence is CSARDAGPVHTF. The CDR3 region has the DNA TGCAGTGCTAGAGACGCCGGCCCGGTTCACACCTTC.

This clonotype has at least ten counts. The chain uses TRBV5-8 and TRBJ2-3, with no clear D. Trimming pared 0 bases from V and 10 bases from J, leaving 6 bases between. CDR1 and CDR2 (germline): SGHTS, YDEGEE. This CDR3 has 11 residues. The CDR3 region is CASSLVGAQYF. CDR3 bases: TGTGCCAGCAGCTTGGTTGGAGCGCAGTATTTT.